The 26 T cell receptor beta chains below all came from one sample that was sequenced in a study of T cell responses to AZD1222 COVID-19 vaccine. This table comes from immunoSEQ multiplex PCR, and its TCRdb copy is limited to in-frame clones, with some not included. The sample holds 92,000 or so clones, 70% to 90% seen once. The sequenced sample was peripheral blood, obtained 28 days after the second AZD1222 dose. These receptor sequences come from an adult who received the AZD1222 COVID-19 vaccine.

This clone was counted only a few times. The chain couples TRBV5-4 to TRBJ1-2, with 7 bases matching TRBD1. Germline-derived CDR1 and CDR2 are SGHNT and YYREEE (reference sequence). The CDR3 contains 14 residues. V was clipped by 5 bases and J by 4 bases; unmatched bases: 8. CDR3 sequence (DNA): TGTGCCAGCAGACCGAGACAGGGCTCCTATGGCTACACCTTC. Its protein is CASRPRQGSYGYTF.

J is TRBJ1-5 and V is TRBV28; the match to TRBD1 covers 12 bases. V lost 6 bases to trimming and J lost 0 bases; unmatched junction nucleotides: 15. The CDR3 is made up of 20 amino acids. CDR1 and CDR2 from the germline V gene are MDHEN and SYDVKM. The CDR3 is CASSPGGTGGVRNSNQPQHF. CDR3 coding DNA: TGTGCCAGCAGCCCAGGCGGGACAGGGGGCGTCCGAAATAGCAATCAGCCCCAGCATTTT.

The genes are TRBV7-3 and TRBJ1-2; D is perhaps TRBD1 (6 bases). The CDR3 is made up of 15 amino acids. The V gene lost 5 bases and the J gene lost 3 bases, with 16 bases spanning the gap. The germline V gene has CDR1 SGHTA and CDR2 FQGTGA. This CDR3 is CASSAWGQADYGYTF. CDR3 nucleotides: TGTGCCAGCAGCGCCTGGGGGCAGGCGGACTATGGCTACACCTTC.

CDR3 residues: CATGTRDGNQPQHF. The CDR3 DNA sequence: TGTGCCACCGGAACCAGGGACGGAAATCAGCCCCAGCATTTT. V gene TRBV24-1 combines with J gene TRBJ1-5; maybe TRBD1 (5 bases). The CDR3 length is 14 residues. Germline values: CDR1 KGHDR, CDR2 SFDVKD. Between the trimmed V and J ends, which lost 9 bases and 4 bases, there was a span of 15 bases.

This chain connects TRBV5-1 to TRBJ1-1; 10 bases match TRBD1. The CDR3 sequence is 16 residues long. The germline V gene has CDR1 SGHRS and CDR2 YFSETQ. The V segment lost 2 bases and the J segment 4 bases; nucleotides outside the gene matches: 8. The CDR3 sequence is CASSLYFRQGATEAFF. CDR3 nucleotide sequence: TGCGCCAGCAGCTTATACTTTCGACAGGGGGCCACTGAAGCTTTCTTT.

The genes are TRBV7-9 and TRBJ1-6; possible D gene TRBD1, 5 bases. The germline V and J ends were trimmed by 1 base and 7 bases, with 14 bases remaining between them. The CDR3 length is 16 residues. Germline lookup yields CDR1 SEHNR and CDR2 FQNEAQ (reference sequence). For the CDR3, the DNA is TGTGCCAGCAGCTTAGGCTCCGGGGCCACGAATTCACCCCTCCACTTT. The encoded protein is CASSLGSGATNSPLHF.

This sequence joins TRBV20-1 and TRBJ1-2; D is unclear. CDR1 DFQATT and CDR2 SNEGSKA come from the germline V gene (reference sequence). The CDR3 consists of 11 residues. Trimming left V 3 bases short and J 6 bases short, with 8 bases between. In nucleotides, the CDR3 is TGCAGTGCTAGCTACCTGGATGGCTACACCTTC. This sequence encodes CSASYLDGYTF.

The V gene is TRBV7-3, the J gene TRBJ2-1; perhaps TRBD1 as D (6 bases). V was pared by 2 bases and J by 9 bases, with 11 bases between. This CDR3 is built from 13 residues. Germline loops: CDR1 SGHTA, CDR2 FQGTGA. The DNA for the CDR3 is TGTGCCAGCAGCTTATTCCTGGGGGCTGAGCAGTTCTTC. This codes for CASSLFLGAEQFF. Full variable domain (rest looked up from reference TRBV7-3 and TRBJ2-1): GAGVSQTPSNKVTEKGKYVELRCDPISGHTALYWYRQSLGQGPEFLIYFQGTGAADDSGLPNDRFFAVRPEGSVSTLKIQRTERGDSAVYLCASSLFLGAEQFFGPGTRLTVL.

The CDR3 region has the DNA TGTGCCAGCACCCCGGGGGCCCCCTGGTATGGCTACACCTTC. It codes for CASTPGAPWYGYTF. The V and J genes are TRBV28 and TRBJ1-2, with a tentative D call TRBD1 (6 bases). V lost 7 bases and J 5 bases, leaving 17 bases between the germline ends. This CDR3 is 14 amino acids long. Germline CDR1 MDHEN, CDR2 SYDVKM.

The genes are TRBV11-3 and TRBJ2-1; 11 bases line up with TRBD2. With V trimmed by 1 base and J by 2 bases, 4 bases remained unmatched. The length of the CDR3 is 17 residues. Germline values: CDR1 SGHNT, CDR2 YENEEA. The CDR3 nucleotides read TGTGCCAGCAGCTTAGCTAGCGGGGGGACTACCTACAATGAGCAGTTCTTC. Its protein product is CASSLASGGTTYNEQFF.

This clone was detected once. V and J are TRBV19 and TRBJ2-1, with no clear D. Germline CDR1 reads LNHDA; CDR2 reads SQIVND (reference sequence). The CDR3 is 13 amino acids. V was trimmed by 5 bases and J by 10 bases, leaving 15 bases between them. CDR3 region: CASSPQGKLEQFF. CDR3 nucleotides: TGTGCCAGTAGTCCCCAAGGGAAGTTAGAGCAGTTCTTC. The full variable domain, its missing parts supplied by reference TRBV19 and TRBJ2-1, is DGGITQSPKYLFRKEGQNVTLSCEQNLNHDAMYWYRQDPGQGLRLIYYSQIVNDFQKGDIAEGYSVSREKKESFPLTVTSAQKNPTAFYLCASSPQGKLEQFFGPGTRLTVL.

The V and J genes are TRBV18 and TRBJ2-7; 14 bases map to TRBD2. V was pared by 3 bases and J by 1 base, with 11 bases of the junction left unmatched. CDR3 length: 19 amino acids. Germline assignment: CDR1 KGHSH and CDR2 LQKENI. Here the CDR3 DNA reads TGTGCCAGCTCACCTCTTAGGACTAGCGGGGGGTTCAATTCCTACGAGCAGTACTTC. Translating it yields CASSPLRTSGGFNSYEQYF.

The J gene is TRBJ1-5, the V gene TRBV19; D unresolved. Germline V gives CDR1 LNHDA, CDR2 SQIVND (reference sequence). The length of the CDR3 is 16 residues. Trimming pared 5 bases from V and 0 bases from J, leaving 14 bases between. The CDR3 DNA sequence: TGTGCCAGTAGTTGGCCCCTTAGGGCTAGCAATCAGCCCCAGCATTTT. It is translated as CASSWPLRASNQPQHF.

The chain uses TRBV5-1 and TRBJ2-1; 9 bases agree with TRBD1. Germline-derived CDR1 and CDR2 are SGHRS and YFSETQ. The CDR3 length is 14 residues. V lost 0 bases and J lost 8; bases outside the gene matches: 3. In nucleotides, the CDR3 is TGCGCCAGCAGCTTGGCCCGGGACAGGGATGAGCAGTTCTTC. Translating gives CASSLARDRDEQFF. The variable domain in full, with the rest retrieved from reference TRBV5-1 and TRBJ2-1, is KAGVTQTPRYLIKTRGQQVTLSCSPISGHRSVSWYQQTPGQGLQFLFEYFSETQRNKGNFPGRFSGRQFSNSRSEMNVSTLELGDSALYLCASSLARDRDEQFFGPGTRLTVL.

The V gene is TRBV6-5, the J gene TRBJ1-2, with D hard to call. V was clipped by 5 bases and J by 5 bases, with 9 bases between them. The CDR3 sequence is 12 residues long. Germline CDR1 is MNHEY and CDR2 is SVGAGI. CDR3 in amino acids: CASSLPGYGYTF. The CDR3 region has the DNA TGTGCCAGCAGTCTACCGGGATATGGCTACACCTTC.

The chain is built from TRBV19 and TRBJ1-2; maybe TRBD1 (6 bases). CDR3 size: 12 residues. The germline V gene has CDR1 LNHDA and CDR2 SQIVND (reference sequence). V was cut by 7 bases and J by 5 bases, with 11 bases left in between. CDR3 protein: CASKSRGYGYTF. The CDR3, as DNA: TGTGCCAGTAAATCCAGGGGTTATGGCTACACCTTC.

In its sample, this clone was seen once. The CDR3 loop reads CARGGAPYGYTF. The CDR3 DNA follows: TGTGCCAGAGGAGGAGCTCCCTATGGCTACACCTTC. The gene calls are TRBV6-5 and TRBJ1-2; D is uncertain. This CDR3 is built from 12 residues. Germline V CDR1 and CDR2: MNHEY, SVGAGI. V was clipped by 9 bases and J by 4 bases, with 12 bases between them.

The rearrangement links TRBV5-6 to TRBJ2-2; 8 bases align to TRBD1. The germline CDR1 and CDR2 sequences are SGHDT and YYEEEE. V lost 4 bases and J lost 4; bases outside the gene matches: 6. CDR3 size: 15 residues. The DNA of the CDR3 is TGTGCCAGCAGCCCAGGGGGCGCATCCACCGGGGAGCTGTTTTTT. Protein product: CASSPGGASTGELFF.

This clone was counted once. CDR3: CASSYLTGRETQYF. The CDR3 DNA reads TGTGCCAGCAGTTACCTCACAGGTCGAGAGACCCAGTACTTC. The V gene is TRBV6-2 or TRBV6-3, the J gene TRBJ2-5; perhaps TRBD1 as D (5 bases). V lost 2 bases, J lost 4 bases, and 11 bases lay in between. The CDR3 spans 14 residues. Germline CDR1 is MNHEY and CDR2 is SVGEGT.

The J gene is TRBJ1-3, the V gene TRBV4-1; D perhaps matches TRBD1 (6 bases). V lost 0 bases and J 2 bases, leaving 14 bases between the germline ends. Germline CDR1 reads MGHRA; CDR2 reads YSYEKL. The CDR3 runs to 17 residues. The CDR3 region is CASSQDPRAGAGNTIYF. The CDR3 nucleotides are TGCGCCAGCAGCCAAGATCCTAGGGCAGGGGCTGGAAACACCATATATTTT.

The chain is built from TRBV7-8 and TRBJ1-1, with 8 nucleotides matching TRBD1. Germline CDR1 is SGHVS and CDR2 is FQNEAQ. V lost 5 bases to trimming and J lost 4 bases; unmatched junction nucleotides: 9. The CDR3 runs 15 residues. The CDR3 bases are TGTGCCAGCAGCGTCTCACAGGGGGGTGGCACTGAAGCTTTCTTT. Translating it yields CASSVSQGGGTEAFF. The variable domain in full, completed from reference TRBV7-8 and TRBJ1-1, reads GAGVSQSPRYKVAKRGQDVALRCDPISGHVSLFWYQQALGQGPEFLTYFQNEAQLDKSGLPSDRFFAERPEGSVSTLKIQRTQQEDSAVYLCASSVSQGGGTEAFFGQGTRLTVV.

The chain has TRBV19 and TRBJ2-1, with D possibly TRBD1 on 6 matching bases. This CDR3 region has 19 residues. V was cut by 5 bases and J by 0 bases, with 23 bases left in between. CDR1 is LNHDA, CDR2 SQIVND, per germline (reference sequence). The CDR3 DNA is TGTGCCAGTAGTCCCCGTGGGCAGGGGAGCTCAAGCTCCTACAATGAGCAGTTCTTC. Its translation is CASSPRGQGSSSSYNEQFF.

The chain has TRBV9 and TRBJ1-1, with D hard to call. Germline CDR1 is SGDLS and CDR2 is YYNGEE. V lost 3 bases, J lost 0 bases, and 9 bases lay in between. The CDR3 spans 14 residues. The CDR3 region is CASSGLAMNTEAFF. The CDR3 DNA sequence: TGTGCCAGCAGCGGGTTAGCAATGAACACTGAAGCTTTCTTT.

This clone appeared a single time. The chain uses TRBV4-3 and TRBJ2-5; 7 nucleotides agree with TRBD2. With 1 base clipped from V and 4 bases from J, the junction kept 3 bases outside the gene matches. Germline values: CDR1 LGHNA, CDR2 YSLEER. The CDR3 loop spans 14 amino acids. The CDR3 protein is CASSQGGGLETQYF. The CDR3 coding sequence is TGCGCCAGCAGCCAAGGGGGAGGGCTAGAGACCCAGTACTTC.

The rearrangement links TRBV29-1 to TRBJ1-1; 7 bases agree with TRBD1. The CDR3 extends over 14 amino acids. CDR1 is SQVTM, CDR2 ANQGSEA, per germline. The J segment lost 2 bases and the V segment lost 7 bases, leaving 10 bases of the junction unmatched. The CDR3 spells CSAYDRDRNTEAFF. CDR3 in DNA: TGCAGCGCATATGACAGGGATCGAAACACTGAAGCTTTCTTT.

The CDR3 protein is CASSPGGYGYTF. CDR3 coding DNA: TGTGCCAGCAGTCCCGGGGGGTACGGCTACACCTTC. The rearrangement uses TRBV7-9 and TRBJ1-2; possibly TRBD1 for D (5 bases). The CDR3 sequence is 12 residues long. The ends were cut back, 6 bases at V and 8 bases at J, with 13 bases in the middle. From germline, CDR1 is SEHNR and CDR2 FQNEAQ (reference sequence).